Listed below are T cell receptor beta chains from one sample, sequenced in a study of T cell changes during pregnancy in multiple sclerosis. The repertoire was sequenced with immunoSEQ multiplex PCR; TCRdb's copy has only in-frame clones and lacks some. The repertoire consists of about 59,000 clones, with 80% to 90% occurring once and the leading ten covering roughly 5.3%. Input material: peripheral blood from another person, used as feeder cells. These receptors were obtained from a human donor whose cells served as feeder cells for cultures in a pregnancy study. CDR3s include the opening cysteine and the closing phenylalanine or tryptophan. A D gene is named only where the DNA matches it firmly. Only some rows state a clone size, as once, few, many or a class for expanded clones.

j_gene,v_gene,d_gene,abundance,CDR3nt,CDR3aa
TRBJ2-1,TRBV6-5,-,once,TGTGCCAGCAGTTCATCATGGACCGCAGCCTACAATGAGCAGTTCTTC,CASSSSWTAAYNEQFF
TRBJ1-1,TRBV5-1,-,-,TGCGCCAGCAGCTTGGGCTGGGCCGGGAACACTGAAGCTTTCTTT,CASSLGWAGNTEAFF
TRBJ1-1,TRBV15,TRBD1,once,TGTGCCACCAGCCCGCGGACAGGGATTAGCCCCAAATCTGAAGCTTTCTTT,CATSPRTGISPKSEAFF
TRBJ1-1,TRBV14,-,few,TGTGCCAGCAGCCAAAGGGTAAGCACTGAAGCTTTCTTT,CASSQRVSTEAFF
TRBJ1-1,TRBV10-1,-,-,TGCGCCAGCACTCGGGGCACTGAAGCTTTCTTT,CASTRGTEAFF
TRBJ2-2,TRBV7-2,-,-,TGTGCCAGCAGCTTCCAGACCACTACCGGGGAGCTGTTTTTT,CASSFQTTTGELFF
TRBJ2-5,TRBV9,-,-,TGTGCCAGCAGCGCCTCGGGACTGTCAGAGACCCAGTACTTC,CASSASGLSETQYF
TRBJ2-5,TRBV15,-,-,TGTGCCACCAGCAGGTTTACGGAGACCCAGTACTTC,CATSRFTETQYF
TRBJ2-7,TRBV18,-,-,TGTGCCAGCTCACCCAAGGACGTCGAACACGAGCAGTACTTC,CASSPKDVEHEQYF
TRBJ1-4,TRBV15,-,-,TGTGCCACCAGCAGAGGGGGGGCAGCGGAAAAACTGTTTTTT,CATSRGGAAEKLFF
TRBJ2-1,TRBV6-4,TRBD2,-,TGTGCCAGCAGTGCCTCGGGGACTAGTCGTATCAATGAGCAGTTCTTC,CASSASGTSRINEQFF
TRBJ2-5,TRBV5-1,TRBD2,-,TGCGCCAGCAGCTCCCGGACTAGCGGGAAAGAGACCCAGTACTTC,CASSSRTSGKETQYF
TRBJ1-1,TRBV7-2,-,-,TGTGCCAGCAGCTTCGCCGGGCCGAACACTGAAGCTTTCTTT,CASSFAGPNTEAFF
TRBJ2-7,TRBV5-1,TRBD1,once,TGCGCCAGCAGCTTGACCGCGGACAGGGGGCTATTGTCCTACGAGCAGTACTTC,CASSLTADRGLLSYEQYF
TRBJ2-7,TRBV28,-,-,TGTGCCAGCAGTGCCGGGGGAACCTACGAGCAGTACTTC,CASSAGGTYEQYF
TRBJ1-2,TRBV10-2,TRBD1,once,TGCGCCAGCAGGAGCGGGACAGGGTATGGGGGCTATGGCTACACCTTC,CASRSGTGYGGYGYTF
TRBJ1-3,TRBV7-8,-,-,TGTGCCAGCAGCCCTCCCAGCAACACCATATATTTT,CASSPPSNTIYF
TRBJ2-7,TRBV6-1,-,-,TGTGCCAGCATTACAAGGGGCCAGTCCTACGAGCAGTACTTC,CASITRGQSYEQYF
TRBJ2-2,TRBV6-1,TRBD2,once,TGTGCCAGCAGTGAACTAGCGGGGGGGCCCGGGGAGCTGTTTTTT,CASSELAGGPGELFF
TRBJ1-6,TRBV9,TRBD1,-,TGTGCCAGCAGCGTAGGGGACAGGGCAAATTCACCCCTCCACTTT,CASSVGDRANSPLHF
TRBJ2-1,TRBV6-5,-,-,TGTGCCAGCACCGTACCGGGACACTTCGGCAATGAGCAGTTCTTC,CASTVPGHFGNEQFF
TRBJ2-3,TRBV18,TRBD2,-,TGTGCCAGCTCACCGGGCACCGGGAGGGATACGCAGTATTTT,CASSPGTGRDTQYF
TRBJ2-5,TRBV9,-,-,TGTGCCAGCAGCGTAGACGGACAGAGACAAGAGACCCAGTACTTC,CASSVDGQRQETQYF
TRBJ2-3,TRBV5-1,TRBD2,once,TGCGCCAGCAGTAAACCTAGCGGGGAAATCACAGATACGCAGTATTTT,CASSKPSGEITDTQYF
TRBJ2-7,TRBV2,TRBD2,-,TGTGCCAGCAGTCTCTCTAGCGGGACCTACGAGCAGTACTTC,CASSLSSGTYEQYF
TRBJ1-1,TRBV6-1,-,-,TGTGCCAGCAGTAGAGGGACGGCGGACACTGAAGCTTTCTTT,CASSRGTADTEAFF
TRBJ1-1,TRBV29-1,TRBD1,-,TGCAGCGTCCTCACAGGGGGTTACACTGAAGCTTTCTTT,CSVLTGGYTEAFF
TRBJ1-6,TRBV7-9,-,-,TGTGCCAGCAGCTTTAAAACAGATTCACCCCTCCACTTT,CASSFKTDSPLHF
TRBJ1-2,TRBV29-1,-,-,TGCAGCGTTGAAAATTGGGGGGTATCGGGCCAGGTAAACTATGGCTACACCTTC,CSVENWGVSGQVNYGYTF
TRBJ1-4,TRBV7-9,-,-,TGTGCCAGCAGCCGACCCGGGGCAGCTAATGAAAAACTGTTTTTT,CASSRPGAANEKLFF
TRBJ1-1,TRBV5-1,-,-,TGCGCCAGCAGCTTGGTAAAGGGCACTGAAGCTTTCTTT,CASSLVKGTEAFF
TRBJ1-2,TRBV5-6,TRBD1,-,TGTGCCAGCAGCCCGACAGGGGGAAGAAATGGCTACACCTTC,CASSPTGGRNGYTF
TRBJ2-7,TRBV19,-,-,TGTGCCAGTAGTATTCAGGAGTTGGACTCCTACGAGCAGTACTTC,CASSIQELDSYEQYF
TRBJ2-5,TRBV9,-,-,TGTGCCAGCAGCGTAATGCTAACACCCCAAGAGACCCAGTACTTC,CASSVMLTPQETQYF
TRBJ1-1,TRBV9,-,once,TGTGCCAGCAGCCCCCAAGGGAACACTGAAGCTTTCTTT,CASSPQGNTEAFF
TRBJ2-7,TRBV5-6,-,-,TGTGCCAGCAGCTTACCATCGACTAGGCTAACCTACGAGCAGTACTTC,CASSLPSTRLTYEQYF
TRBJ2-7,TRBV6-5,-,-,TGTGCCAGCAGCTTTCAACAGGGAATTTCCGAGCAGTACTTC,CASSFQQGISEQYF
TRBJ2-5,TRBV5-1,TRBD2,-,TGCGCCAGCAGCTTACCGGGACTAGCGGGTGAAGAGACCCAGTACTTC,CASSLPGLAGEETQYF
TRBJ1-5,TRBV19,-,-,TGTGCCAGTAGTACCCTCGGGGGGGGGAGAGATCAGCCCCAGCATTTT,CASSTLGGGRDQPQHF
TRBJ1-2,TRBV5-4,-,-,TGTGCCAGCAGCGCCCAATCGACAGAGCTCTATGGCTACACCTTC,CASSAQSTELYGYTF
TRBJ2-5,TRBV7-9,-,-,TGTGCCAGCAGCAATTGGGAGACCCAGTACTTC,CASSNWETQYF
TRBJ2-2,TRBV11-2,-,once,TGTGCCAGCAGCTTAGAGGCCGCCTCGAACACCGGGGAGCTGTTTTTT,CASSLEAASNTGELFF
TRBJ2-1,TRBV6-5,-,-,TGTGCCAGCGGCGGAACAGGGCCCTACAATGAGCAGTTCTTC,CASGGTGPYNEQFF
TRBJ2-3,TRBV5-6,-,-,TGTGCCAGCAGCTTGATGCATACAGATACGCAGTATTTT,CASSLMHTDTQYF
TRBJ2-2,TRBV7-9,TRBD2,-,TGTGCCAGCAGCTTAGCGAGCGGGGGGATCCTGGACACCGGGGAGCTGTTTTTT,CASSLASGGILDTGELFF
TRBJ1-2,TRBV6-1,-,-,TGTGCCAGCCCATCCAACCAAGGAAACTATGGCTACACCTTC,CASPSNQGNYGYTF
TRBJ2-1,TRBV5-1,TRBD2,-,TGCGCCAGCAGCACGGAGGCGGGAGCATACAATGAGCAGTTCTTC,CASSTEAGAYNEQFF
TRBJ2-1,TRBV19,TRBD2,-,TGTGCCAGTAGGTTTAGCGGGAGCGCCTACAATGAGCAGTTCTTC,CASRFSGSAYNEQFF
TRBJ2-5,TRBV5-4,TRBD2,-,TGTGCCAGCAGCGAACCGACTAGCGGGAGCGGGGAGACCCAGTACTTC,CASSEPTSGSGETQYF
TRBJ2-5,TRBV10-2,TRBD2,-,TGCGCCAGCAGAATTAGCGGGATGATTACAGAGACCCAGTACTTC,CASRISGMITETQYF
TRBJ2-7,TRBV7-9,TRBD2,-,TGTGCCAGCAGCTCCAGCCTGGGGGGGTACGAGCAGTACTTC,CASSSSLGGYEQYF
TRBJ2-7,TRBV6-5,-,-,TGTGCCAGCAGTGGAACCTCGGGCTACGAGCAGTACTTC,CASSGTSGYEQYF
TRBJ1-3,TRBV9,-,once,TGTGCCAGCAGCGTAGGTTTAGAGGGGTTACGCTTTGGAAACACCATATATTTT,CASSVGLEGLRFGNTIYF